These T cell receptor beta chains were read from a single sample in a study of T cells in Graves' hyperthyroidism and ophthalmopathy. Each CDR3 protein is one row after TCRdb ran MiXCR on the multiplex PCR reads. Here the sample spans some 500,000 distinct CDR3 sequences, approximately 25% being singletons. Sequencing was performed on blood. The receptors shown here come from a woman in her 30s with Graves' ophthalmopathy. Each CDR3 is given with its conserved first and last residue. The order of the fields is D gene, V gene, clone size, J gene, CDR3 DNA, CDR3 protein. The D gene is left open where the match is weak. Where a row states a size, it is once, few, many or the class of an expanded clone; other rows omit it.

>NA|TRBV19|NA|TRBJ2-1
TGTGCCAGTAAACCGGCGGGGCGACCCACTAATGAGCAGTTCTTC
CASKPAGRPTNEQFF
>NA|TRBV28|many|TRBJ1-5
TGTGCCAGCAGTTTATGGGGCGAGGGGAGTCAGCCCCAGCATTTT
CASSLWGEGSQPQHF
>NA|TRBV4-1|few|TRBJ1-2
TGCGCCAGCAGCCAATCCAGGGTAGGCTATGGCTACACCTTC
CASSQSRVGYGYTF
>TRBD1|TRBV27|many|TRBJ1-5
TGTGCCAGCAGGACAGGGAGACAGCCCCAGCATTTT
CASRTGRQPQHF
>NA|TRBV5-1|few|TRBJ2-7
TGCGCCAGCAGACTGGGACACCGCTACGAGCAGTACTTC
CASRLGHRYEQYF
>NA|TRBV27|few|TRBJ1-1
TGTGCCAGCAGTTTTACGGGGGTGCCTTTTGAAGCTTTCTTT
CASSFTGVPFEAFF
>NA|TRBV5-1|few|TRBJ2-2
TGCGCCAGCAGCCTCCAGACAGGAACAAACACCGGGGAGCTGTTTTTT
CASSLQTGTNTGELFF
>TRBD2|TRBV12-3/TRBV12-4|NA|TRBJ2-7
TGTGCCAGCAGCCGGGACTACCCTCCCGAGCAGTACTTC
CASSRDYPPEQYF
>TRBD1|TRBV12-3/TRBV12-4|many|TRBJ1-1
TGTGCCAGCAAACGAGGGACAGGGGGCTTGACTGAAGCTTTCTTT
CASKRGTGGLTEAFF
>NA|TRBV20-1|many|TRBJ1-1
TGCAGTGCTAGAGATCAGCCGGGGAGAGCTTTCTTT
CSARDQPGRAFF
>NA|TRBV20-1|many|TRBJ2-5
TGCAGTGCTAGTAGGAGGTTCGGAGTGGGCGAGACCCAGTACTTC
CSASRRFGVGETQYF
>TRBD1|TRBV6-1|many|TRBJ2-2
TGTGCCAGCAGTCTGGGACAGTACACCGGGGAGCTGTTTTTT
CASSLGQYTGELFF
>NA|TRBV6-5|NA|TRBJ1-2
TGTGCCAGCAGTTCGCCCGTGGGGGGTACCTATGGCTACACCTTC
CASSSPVGGTYGYTF
>NA|TRBV10-3|many|TRBJ1-2
TGTGCCATCGGCCCAGGGGAAATAATGGGGTATGGCTACACCTTC
CAIGPGEIMGYGYTF
>NA|TRBV19|NA|TRBJ1-6
TGTGCCAGTAGCCTGACTACGGCGGGGTATAATTCACCCCTCCACTTT
CASSLTTAGYNSPLHF
>TRBD1|TRBV11-2|many|TRBJ2-5
TGTGCCAGCAGCTTACGGCGACAGGGACCGGGTGAGACCCAGTACTTC
CASSLRRQGPGETQYF
>NA|TRBV2|NA|TRBJ1-5
TGTGCCAGCAGTGAGTCGCCTAGAAGGAATCAGCCCCAGCATTTT
CASSESPRRNQPQHF
>TRBD1|TRBV27|many|TRBJ2-7
TGTGCCAGCAGCCCAGGACAGGGCAATTGGTTCGAGCAGTACTTC
CASSPGQGNWFEQYF
>NA|TRBV24-1|many|TRBJ2-2
TGTGCCACCAGTGATCAGAGCTATGCCCGCACCGGGGAGCTGTTTTTT
CATSDQSYARTGELFF
>NA|TRBV30|many|TRBJ1-1
TGTGCCTGGAGTCGGGGGGTCGGTGACACTGAAGCTTTCTTT
CAWSRGVGDTEAFF
>NA|TRBV29-1|few|TRBJ2-7
TGCAGCGTTGAAGGGAAAGAAACGAGTTACGAGCAGTACTTC
CSVEGKETSYEQYF
>NA|TRBV18|many|TRBJ2-7
TGTGCCAGCTCAGCGGCAGGCACCTACGAGCAGTACTTC
CASSAAGTYEQYF
>NA|TRBV7-2|many|TRBJ2-5
TGTGCCAGCAGCTTAGGGGGGGGCCGGGGAGAGACCCAGTACTTC
CASSLGGGRGETQYF
>NA|TRBV3-1|NA|TRBJ1-2
TGTGCCAGCAGCCAATTATCCCGAACAGAGAGGTATGGCTACACCTTC
CASSQLSRTERYGYTF
>NA|TRBV6-1|few|TRBJ2-7
TGTGCCATCAAATCCAACCTCGAGCAGTACTTC
CAIKSNLEQYF
>NA|TRBV2|NA|TRBJ1-2
TGTGCCAGCAGTGATAGTCGGGGGGACTATGGCTACACCTTC
CASSDSRGDYGYTF
>NA|TRBV19|NA|TRBJ1-1
TGTGCCAGTAGTCTACTCGACGGGGGGCGAACCGAAGCTTTCTTT
CASSLLDGGRTEAFF
>NA|TRBV18|NA|TRBJ1-5
TGTGCCAGCTCACAGGGAAGGGACAATCAGCCCCAGCATTTT
CASSQGRDNQPQHF
>TRBD1|TRBV4-2|NA|TRBJ2-7
TGTGCCAGCAGCCAAGGGGGGTCAGGGGGTACCTACGAGCAGTACTTC
CASSQGGSGGTYEQYF
>NA|TRBV3-1|many|TRBJ2-5
TGTGCCAGCAGCCGAGAAGAGGGGACCCAAGAGACCCAGTACTTC
CASSREEGTQETQYF
>TRBD2|TRBV20-1|few|TRBJ2-7
TGCAGTGCTAGGGCGGGAGGAAACTCCTACGAGCAGTACTTC
CSARAGGNSYEQYF
>TRBD2|TRBV11-2|NA|TRBJ2-5
TGTGCCAGCAGCTCGACTAGCGAGGGGGGGGAGACCCAGTACTTC
CASSSTSEGGETQYF
>TRBD2|TRBV2|NA|TRBJ2-7
TGTGCCAGCAGTCAGACTAGCGGGTCTAAAGGAGGTTACGAGCAGTACTTC
CASSQTSGSKGGYEQYF
>TRBD2|TRBV12-3/TRBV12-4|NA|TRBJ2-5
TGTGCCAGCAGTTTAGACCAGGCTCTAGCGGGGCAAGAGACCCAGTACTTC
CASSLDQALAGQETQYF